This T cell receptor beta chain stems from a study of T cells in localized non-small cell lung cancer. The CDR3 loop spans 15 amino acids. Trimming stripped 1 base from V and 0 bases from J, with 6 bases between. Germline V gives CDR1 MNHNS, CDR2 SASEGT. The assay was immunoSEQ multiplex PCR, and TCRdb's table has in-frame clones only and misses some. The data contain about 26,000 clones, 75% to 90% of them singletons. The chain couples TRBV6-1 to TRBJ1-4, with D unresolved. This TCR was recovered from a female donor older than 55 with stage II squamous cell lung carcinoma. Sequences were derived from peripheral blood, sampled before any cancer treatment. The CDR3 DNA sequence: TGTGCCAGCAGTGAAGTAAGGTCAACTAATGAAAAACTGTTTTTT. Encoded protein: CASSEVRSTNEKLFF.